A selection of T cell receptor beta chains follows, all from one sample in a study of regulatory T cells in long-lasting Graves disease. Via MiXCR, TCRdb re-called the multiplex PCR reads, giving one row per CDR3 protein. The data hold roughly 350,000 distinct CDR3 sequences, with approximately 15% observed a single time. These data were also filed under a second study, of T cells in Graves' hyperthyroidism and ophthalmopathy.

The specimen was peripheral blood mononuclear cells (PBMCs), collected at new diagnosis, from a patient treated with antithyroid drugs. Receptors were obtained from a man in his forties with Graves disease. CDR3s include the opening cysteine and the closing phenylalanine or tryptophan. The D gene is left open where the match is weak. The size field is filled for only some rows; it gives once, few, many or a size class.

J gene,V gene,clone size,D gene,CDR3 protein,CDR3 DNA
TRBJ2-1,TRBV11-2,many,TRBD2,CASSNSGGAHNEQFF,TGTGCCAGCAGCAATAGCGGGGGGGCCCACAATGAGCAGTTCTTC
TRBJ1-1,TRBV5-1,.,TRBD1,CASSLASTGDFSTIEAFF,TGCGCCAGCAGCTTGGCGTCGACAGGGGATTTTTCCACCATTGAAGCTTTCTTT
TRBJ1-4,TRBV18,many,.,CASSPGQPEKLFF,TGTGCCAGCTCACCCGGCCAACCCGAAAAACTGTTTTTT
TRBJ1-1,TRBV18,many,TRBD1,CASSPRDRGGNTEAFF,TGTGCCAGCTCACCGCGGGACAGGGGTGGGAACACTGAAGCTTTCTTT
TRBJ1-1,TRBV28,.,.,CASRGSFPFTEAFF,TGTGCCAGCAGGGGATCGTTCCCCTTCACTGAAGCTTTCTTT
TRBJ2-2,TRBV7-8,few,.,CASSSPSQGGGELFF,TGTGCCAGCAGCTCTCCCTCTCAGGGGGGCGGGGAGCTGTTTTTT
TRBJ2-2,TRBV5-1,few,.,CASSLAPGHGTGELFF,TGCGCCAGCAGCCTGGCTCCGGGGCATGGCACCGGGGAGCTGTTTTTT
TRBJ2-1,TRBV5-1,few,TRBD1,CANDEPGQGVHEQFF,TGCGCCAACGACGAACCGGGACAGGGGGTCCACGAGCAGTTCTTC
TRBJ1-5,TRBV12-3/TRBV12-4,many,.,CASSLFFRRQSNQPQHF,TGTGCCAGCAGTTTATTTTTTCGCCGACAGAGCAATCAGCCCCAGCATTTT
TRBJ2-2,TRBV20-1,many,.,CSARDGTAFYTGELFF,TGCAGTGCTAGAGATGGAACAGCATTTTACACCGGGGAGCTGTTTTTT
TRBJ2-7,TRBV20-1,.,TRBD2,CSARLAGYEQYF,TGCAGTGCTAGACTAGCGGGGTATGAGCAGTACTTC
TRBJ1-5,TRBV9,few,.,CASGGNQPQHF,TGTGCCAGCGGAGGTAATCAGCCCCAGCATTTT
TRBJ1-1,TRBV9,many,TRBD1,CASSVVPGQLTEAFF,TGTGCCAGCAGCGTAGTCCCGGGACAGTTAACTGAAGCTTTCTTT
TRBJ2-1,TRBV5-5,.,.,CASSFPPTHPNEQFF,TGTGCCAGCAGCTTCCCACCAACTCATCCCAATGAGCAGTTCTTC
TRBJ2-5,TRBV18,few,.,CASSPTTDFQETQYF,TGTGCCAGCTCACCTACGACAGATTTCCAAGAGACCCAGTACTTC
TRBJ1-5,TRBV12-3/TRBV12-4,many,.,CASSTQGDQPQHF,TGTGCCAGCAGTACTCAGGGCGATCAGCCCCAGCATTTT
TRBJ2-2,TRBV2,many,.,CASSERTALNTGELFF,TGTGCCAGCAGTGAACGGACCGCTTTAAACACCGGGGAGCTGTTTTTT
TRBJ2-2,TRBV5-1,many,.,CASSLGQINTGELFF,TGCGCCAGCAGCTTGGGACAGATAAACACCGGGGAGCTGTTTTTT
TRBJ2-7,TRBV28,many,TRBD2,CASSSSTSGGAYEQYF,TGTGCCAGCAGTTCTTCCACTAGCGGGGGGGCATACGAGCAGTACTTC
TRBJ2-1,TRBV5-1,few,TRBD2,CASSLSTSGGSEQFF,TGCGCCAGCAGCTTGTCGACTAGCGGGGGTTCAGAGCAGTTCTTC
TRBJ1-3,TRBV2,few,.,CASSENNSGNTIYF,TGTGCCAGCAGCGAAAACAACTCTGGAAACACCATATATTTT
TRBJ2-1,TRBV5-1,many,TRBD1,CASSLRTGLYNEQFF,TGCGCCAGCAGCCTAAGGACAGGATTATACAATGAGCAGTTCTTC
TRBJ2-7,TRBV28,many,.,CASSLTLYEQYF,TGTGCCAGCAGTTTGACTCTCTACGAGCAGTACTTC
TRBJ1-2,TRBV6-2/TRBV6-3,many,.,CASSYGRRANYGYTF,TGTGCCAGCAGTTACGGCAGGAGGGCTAACTATGGCTACACCTTC
TRBJ1-5,TRBV6-1,many,TRBD1,CASSQGQGAGQPQHF,TGTGCCAGCAGCCAAGGACAGGGGGCCGGGCAGCCCCAGCATTTT
TRBJ2-1,TRBV7-2,many,.,CASLRAVAEWGEQFF,TGTGCCAGCCTGAGGGCGGTAGCCGAATGGGGTGAGCAGTTCTTC
TRBJ2-3,TRBV5-1,few,.,CASSFYDITDMQYF,TGCGCCAGCAGCTTTTACGACATCACAGATATGCAGTATTTT
TRBJ2-5,TRBV9,few,TRBD1,CASSASGGDETQYF,TGTGCCAGCAGCGCATCAGGGGGCGACGAGACCCAGTACTTC
TRBJ2-7,TRBV2,many,TRBD1,CASRPDRGGSYEQYF,TGTGCCAGCAGACCCGACAGGGGGGGCTCCTACGAGCAGTACTTC
TRBJ1-6,TRBV29-1,few,.,CSVRLSYNSPLHF,TGCAGCGTGAGGCTCTCCTATAATTCACCCCTCCACTTT
TRBJ1-5,TRBV12-3/TRBV12-4,.,.,CASSSSTGWYQPQHF,TGTGCCAGCAGTTCATCGACAGGATGGTATCAGCCCCAGCATTTT
TRBJ1-5,TRBV18,.,TRBD1,CASSPTGVVNQPQHF,TGTGCCAGCTCACCGACAGGGGTGGTTAATCAGCCCCAGCATTTT
TRBJ2-4,TRBV27,few,.,CASSLSRGLAKNIQYF,TGTGCCAGCAGTTTATCACGGGGACTAGCCAAAAACATTCAGTACTTC
TRBJ2-2,TRBV7-9,many,TRBD1,CASSILGGTANTGELFF,TGTGCCAGCAGCATTCTAGGGGGCACCGCGAACACCGGGGAGCTGTTTTTT
TRBJ1-2,TRBV20-1,few,.,CSATVPGYGYTF,TGCAGTGCAACGGTCCCGGGGTATGGCTACACCTTC
TRBJ2-1,TRBV7-2,many,.,CASSLGPYGTVYNEQFF,TGTGCCAGCAGCCTTGGGCCATACGGGACGGTTTACAATGAGCAGTTCTTC
TRBJ2-7,TRBV20-1,many,TRBD1,CSASAFGTALSYEQYF,TGCAGTGCTAGCGCATTTGGGACAGCGCTGTCCTACGAGCAGTACTTC
TRBJ2-3,TRBV6-1,.,.,CASSRPGSDTQYF,TGTGCCAGCAGTCGACCAGGGTCAGATACGCAGTATTTT
TRBJ2-7,TRBV7-2,many,TRBD1,CASRGPTGVAYEQYF,TGTGCCAGCAGGGGCCCGACAGGGGTGGCCTACGAGCAGTACTTC
TRBJ2-1,TRBV30,many,.,CAWSVQVGGSYNEQFF,TGTGCCTGGAGTGTACAAGTGGGGGGCTCCTACAATGAGCAGTTCTTC
TRBJ1-1,TRBV9,many,TRBD1,CASSVGQMNTEAFF,TGTGCCAGCAGTGTGGGACAGATGAACACTGAAGCTTTCTTT